This entry features one TCR beta chain sequence. Antigen unknown. Sample time point: blood 4 weeks post-SBRT, at nephrectomy. Treatment denoted: 15 Gy SBRT to primary tumor, nephrectomy 4 weeks later. Nephrectomy followed 15 Gy stereotactic body radiation by 4 weeks. This entry comes from a study of radiation and T cells in renal cell carcinoma. Study-wide findings and caveats: Without pretreatment biopsies, baseline tumor clonotype presence was undetermined. In blood, top tumor clones expanded by 2 weeks, shrinking by 4.

Sequenced by immunoSEQ multiplex PCR; TCRdb stores in-frame clones only, minus some. Of around 170,000 clones listed, around 90% are singletons. CDR3 length equals 13 residues. Trimming took 3 bases from V and 5 from J; bases not matched to a gene: 2. Germline V lookup: CDR1 KGHSH, CDR2 LQKENI. This material consisted of blood, taken from a patient whose treatment included radiotherapy and nephrectomy. The V call is TRBV18, the J call TRBJ2-3; 7 nucleotides match TRBD1. This sequence originates from a woman between 50 and 59 years old with renal cell carcinoma. CDR3 loop: CASSPGQRDTQYF. DNA for the CDR3: TGTGCCAGCTCACCGGGACAGAGAGATACGCAGTATTTT.